A selection of T cell receptor beta chains follows, all from one sample in a study of PD-L1 blockade in urothelial cancer. Method: immunoSEQ multiplex PCR; TCRdb's copy keeps in-frame clones and lacks some. Of around 70,000 clones in the sample, roughly 84% were seen once. The sample consisted of PBMCs, taken around atezolizumab (anti-PD-L1) treatment. These receptors were obtained from a man between 65 and 85 years old with urothelial cancer. Both conserved end residues are part of each CDR3. A D gene is named only where the DNA matches it firmly. Where a row states a size, it is once, few, many or the class of an expanded clone; other rows omit it.

d_gene	abundance	v_gene	j_gene	CDR3aa	CDR3nt
.	.	TRBV28	TRBJ1-5	CASRWGGNQPQHF	TGTGCCAGCAGGTGGGGGGGCAATCAGCCCCAGCATTTT
.	.	TRBV9	TRBJ2-7	CASSPSGQGSYEQYF	TGTGCCAGCAGCCCGTCCGGGCAGGGCTCTTACGAGCAGTACTTC
TRBD1	few	TRBV7-9	TRBJ1-2	CASSSADRGGYGYTF	TGTGCCAGCAGCTCCGCGGACAGGGGAGGGTATGGCTACACCTTC
.	.	TRBV7-3	TRBJ1-5	CASSLGGSQPQHF	TGTGCCAGCAGCCTAGGGGGATCCCAGCCCCAGCATTTT
TRBD2	.	TRBV7-3	TRBJ2-2	CASSFSRLREEAGAGTGELFF	TGTGCCAGCAGCTTTTCCCGGCTCAGAGAAGAAGCGGGAGCGGGCACCGGGGAGCTGTTTTTT
TRBD1	.	TRBV14	TRBJ1-3	CASSQGRSQGGNTIYF	TGTGCCAGCAGCCAAGGTCGCTCACAGGGGGGAAACACCATATATTTT
.	.	TRBV6-5	TRBJ1-2	CASSSLTEYYGYTF	TGTGCCAGCAGTTCCCTTACAGAATACTATGGCTACACCTTC
.	.	TRBV18	TRBJ2-1	CASSPAFLSYNEQFF	TGTGCCAGCTCACCGGCTTTCCTGTCCTACAATGAGCAGTTCTTC
TRBD1	.	TRBV2	TRBJ2-1	CASGTGRYNEQFF	TGTGCCAGCGGGACAGGTCGTTACAATGAGCAGTTCTTC
TRBD2	.	TRBV27	TRBJ2-1	CASSKFSGRRWNEQFF	TGTGCCAGCAGTAAATTTAGCGGGAGGAGGTGGAATGAGCAGTTCTTC
.	.	TRBV28	TRBJ1-2	CASREGENSYGYTF	TGTGCCAGCAGAGAGGGGGAGAACAGCTATGGCTACACCTTC
.	few	TRBV19	TRBJ2-7	CASSIGGTLISYEQYF	TGTGCCAGTAGTATCGGTGGGACACTGATCTCCTACGAGCAGTACTTC
.	.	TRBV11-2	TRBJ2-2	CASSLEGIGGNTGELFF	TGTGCCAGCAGCTTAGAGGGTATAGGGGGGAACACCGGGGAGCTGTTTTTT
TRBD1	few	TRBV7-2	TRBJ2-7	CASSLVTGGAYEQYF	TGTGCCAGCAGCTTGGTGACAGGGGGCGCCTACGAGCAGTACTTC
TRBD1	.	TRBV5-4	TRBJ1-1	CASSSSGTVNTEAFF	TGTGCCAGCAGCTCATCCGGGACAGTGAACACTGAAGCTTTCTTT
TRBD2	.	TRBV7-2	TRBJ2-4	CASSLVSSGMDIQYF	TGTGCCAGCAGCTTAGTGAGTAGCGGGATGGACATTCAGTACTTC
TRBD1	.	TRBV7-2	TRBJ2-1	CASSSEGDRGPYNEQFF	TGTGCCAGCAGCTCTGAGGGGGACAGGGGGCCCTACAATGAGCAGTTCTTC
.	.	TRBV5-1	TRBJ1-1	CASSPDTGTEAFF	TGCGCCAGCAGCCCCGATACGGGGACTGAAGCTTTCTTT
.	.	TRBV6-5	TRBJ2-1	CASSPTLEQFF	TGTGCCAGCAGCCCCACACTAGAGCAGTTCTTC
.	.	TRBV11-2	TRBJ2-7	CASSPGVVNEQYF	TGTGCCAGCAGCCCCGGGGTAGTCAACGAGCAGTACTTC
.	once	TRBV9	TRBJ2-1	CASSVGAGGINEQFF	TGTGCCAGCAGCGTAGGGGCAGGAGGCATCAATGAGCAGTTCTTC
.	.	TRBV27	TRBJ2-7	CASSASGYYEQYF	TGTGCCAGCAGTGCATCAGGATACTACGAGCAGTACTTC
TRBD1	.	TRBV28	TRBJ2-3	CASSRSTGGPPDTQYF	TGTGCCAGCAGTCGGTCAACAGGGGGCCCCCCAGATACGCAGTATTTT
.	.	TRBV7-4	TRBJ1-5	CASSLTGGDQPQHF	TGTGCCAGCAGCCTCACGGGGGGCGATCAGCCCCAGCATTTT
.	.	TRBV10-3	TRBJ1-1	CAISESTGVNTEAFF	TGTGCCATCAGTGAGTCAACAGGCGTGAACACTGAAGCTTTCTTT
TRBD1	few	TRBV2	TRBJ2-3	CASSAQGQGMTTQYF	TGTGCCAGCAGTGCCCAGGGACAGGGGATGACTACGCAGTATTTT
.	.	TRBV28	TRBJ2-2	CASSFRVSGELFF	TGTGCCAGCAGTTTCAGGGTTAGCGGGGAGCTGTTTTTT
TRBD1	.	TRBV6-6	TRBJ1-1	CASRDRSEAFF	TGTGCCAGCAGGGACAGGTCTGAAGCTTTCTTT
.	.	TRBV6-4	TRBJ2-1	CASSEEYGAGVFRSEQFF	TGTGCCAGCAGTGAGGAGTACGGGGCAGGGGTTTTTCGTAGTGAGCAGTTCTTC
TRBD2	.	TRBV19	TRBJ2-4	CASSKPGLAGNEPKNIQYF	TGTGCCAGTAGTAAACCAGGACTAGCGGGCAACGAACCCAAAAACATTCAGTACTTC
TRBD1	few	TRBV6-6	TRBJ2-7	CASSYTGDEQYF	TGTGCCAGCAGTTACACAGGGGACGAGCAGTACTTC
TRBD2	.	TRBV14	TRBJ2-1	CASSSGSNNVFPYNEQFF	TGTGCCAGCTCGAGCGGGAGTAACAACGTCTTTCCCTACAATGAGCAGTTCTTC
.	.	TRBV4-1	TRBJ1-2	CASSQEWGGGYGYTF	TGCGCCAGCAGCCAAGAATGGGGGGGCGGCTATGGCTACACCTTC
.	.	TRBV13	TRBJ2-2	CASSRQVDGELFF	TGTGCCAGCAGCCGACAGGTCGACGGGGAGCTGTTTTTT
TRBD2	once	TRBV5-1	TRBJ2-1	CASSSPGLDRVSEQFF	TGCGCCAGCAGCTCCCCTGGACTAGATCGAGTGAGTGAGCAGTTCTTC
.	.	TRBV9	TRBJ1-2	CASSLRTASYGYTF	TGTGCCAGCAGCTTAAGGACAGCCTCCTATGGCTACACCTTC
TRBD2	.	TRBV7-8	TRBJ2-2	CASSFLSVSGRGGELFF	TGTGCCAGCAGCTTCTTGTCGGTCAGCGGGAGGGGCGGGGAGCTGTTTTTT
.	once	TRBV29-1	TRBJ1-2	CSVEGGGSGYTF	TGCAGCGTTGAGGGAGGGGGAAGTGGCTACACCTTC
TRBD2	.	TRBV5-5	TRBJ2-7	CASSGSRSGGAYEQYF	TGTGCCAGCAGCGGCTCACGTTCGGGGGGGGCCTACGAGCAGTACTTC
TRBD2	few	TRBV29-1	TRBJ2-3	CSSEYLAGDTQYF	TGCAGCTCTGAATATCTAGCGGGAGATACGCAGTATTTT
TRBD2	.	TRBV9	TRBJ2-1	CASSVEDGRVYNEQFF	TGTGCCAGCAGCGTAGAGGACGGGAGGGTCTACAATGAGCAGTTCTTC
TRBD1	few	TRBV7-2	TRBJ1-2	CASSLSGGRGYTF	TGTGCCAGCAGCTTATCAGGGGGGCGGGGCTACACCTTC
.	.	TRBV28	TRBJ1-3	CASSPSGNTIYF	TGTGCCAGCAGTCCCAGTGGAAACACCATATATTTT